This is a list of T cell receptor beta chains from one sample in a study of blood T cells in healthy people across ages. TCRdb passed the 5' RACE reads through MiXCR, listing each CDR3 protein once. The sample has about 1.4 million distinct CDR3 sequences; approximately 60% are singletons. Sequenced sample: blood. The receptors derive from a man aged 18 to 35 in good health. The CDR3 runs from the conserved cysteine through the conserved F or W. The D gene is left open where the match is weak. Size is omitted from some rows. Given values are once, few, many or a class for expanded clones.

J: TRBJ2-7
size: -
D: TRBD2
V: TRBV20-1
CDR3: CSAHIAGGYEQYF
DNA: TGCAGTGCCCACATAGCGGGGGGTTACGAGCAGTACTTC

J: TRBJ1-1
size: -
D: -
V: TRBV10-3
CDR3: CAISESGQGNTEAFF
DNA: TGTGCCATCAGTGAGTCGGGGCAGGGGAACACTGAAGCTTTCTTT

J: TRBJ2-3
size: -
D: -
V: TRBV20-1
CDR3: CSALLSTDTQYF
DNA: TGCAGTGCGCTCCTCAGCACAGATACGCAGTATTTT

J: TRBJ2-1
size: -
D: -
V: TRBV11-2
CDR3: CASSLGVGSEQFF
DNA: TGTGCCAGCAGCTTAGGGGTAGGCAGCGAGCAGTTCTTC

J: TRBJ2-7
size: -
D: TRBD2
V: TRBV12-3/TRBV12-4
CDR3: CASSLAHGGRVYEQYF
DNA: TGTGCCAGCAGTTTAGCGCACGGCGGGAGGGTCTACGAGCAGTACTTC

J: TRBJ2-7
size: few
D: -
V: TRBV27
CDR3: CASSLRGTPFYEQYF
DNA: TGTGCCAGCAGTTTACGAGGGACACCATTTTACGAGCAGTACTTC

J: TRBJ2-7
size: -
D: -
V: TRBV4-2
CDR3: CASSQAFGSGYEQYF
DNA: TGTGCCAGCAGCCAAGCATTTGGGAGTGGCTACGAGCAGTACTTC

J: TRBJ2-6
size: -
D: -
V: TRBV6-4
CDR3: CASSPGHTGANVLTF
DNA: TGTGCCAGCAGTCCGGGACACACTGGGGCCAACGTCCTGACTTTC

J: TRBJ1-2
size: -
D: -
V: TRBV7-9
CDR3: CASSSPTMTDTNYGYTF
DNA: TGTGCCAGCAGCTCACCGACTATGACAGATACTAACTATGGCTACACCTTC

J: TRBJ2-1
size: few
D: TRBD2
V: TRBV25-1
CDR3: CASSSSTSGSREQFF
DNA: TGTGCCAGCAGCAGTTCGACTAGCGGGAGTCGGGAGCAGTTCTTC

J: TRBJ2-7
size: -
D: TRBD2
V: TRBV29-1
CDR3: CSVETGTSGSPYEQYF
DNA: TGCAGCGTTGAGACCGGGACTAGCGGGAGCCCCTACGAGCAGTACTTC

J: TRBJ1-2
size: -
D: -
V: TRBV29-1
CDR3: CSVFPAGAGNEGYTF
DNA: TGCAGCGTTTTCCCTGCCGGGGCAGGGAATGAGGGCTACACCTTC

J: TRBJ2-7
size: -
D: -
V: TRBV20-1
CDR3: CSARVPGRSYEQYF
DNA: TGCAGTGCTAGGGTACCGGGACGCTCCTACGAGCAGTACTTC

J: TRBJ2-1
size: -
D: TRBD2
V: TRBV11-2
CDR3: CASSLVGSSGYNEQFF
DNA: TGTGCCAGCAGCTTAGTGGGGTCTAGCGGTTACAATGAGCAGTTCTTC

J: TRBJ2-7
size: few
D: -
V: TRBV20-1
CDR3: CSARSIEQYF
DNA: TGCAGTGCTAGGAGCATTGAGCAGTACTTC

J: TRBJ1-6
size: -
D: TRBD1
V: TRBV12-3/TRBV12-4
CDR3: CASSPREGANNSPLHF
DNA: TGTGCCAGCAGCCCCCGGGAGGGGGCGAATAATTCACCCCTCCACTTT

J: TRBJ2-7
size: -
D: TRBD1
V: TRBV10-3
CDR3: CAISETGQGIYEQYF
DNA: TGTGCCATCAGTGAGACGGGACAGGGAATCTACGAGCAGTACTTC

J: TRBJ2-1
size: -
D: TRBD2
V: TRBV4-2
CDR3: CASTQAGGLSYNEQFF
DNA: TGTGCCAGCACCCAAGCGGGGGGCCTCTCCTACAATGAGCAGTTCTTC

J: TRBJ2-7
size: -
D: TRBD1
V: TRBV5-6
CDR3: CASRGTGIPYEQYF
DNA: TGTGCCAGCAGAGGGACAGGGATCCCCTACGAGCAGTACTTC

J: TRBJ1-4
size: -
D: -
V: TRBV12-3/TRBV12-4
CDR3: CASSLAPGLIEKLFF
DNA: TGTGCCAGCAGTTTAGCCCCAGGGCTTATTGAAAAACTGTTTTTT

J: TRBJ2-1
size: -
D: -
V: TRBV7-8
CDR3: CASSFSYSVTFTMEQFF
DNA: TGTGCCAGCAGCTTTAGTTATAGTGTAACCTTCACAATGGAGCAGTTCTTC

J: TRBJ2-1
size: -
D: TRBD2
V: TRBV5-1
CDR3: CASRWGTSGSVNEQFF
DNA: TGCGCCAGCCGGTGGGGTACTAGCGGGAGCGTTAATGAGCAGTTCTTC

J: TRBJ2-3
size: once
D: TRBD2
V: TRBV6-2/TRBV6-3
CDR3: CASRLTSGGSKDTQYF
DNA: TGTGCCAGCAGGCTGACTAGCGGGGGGTCAAAAGATACGCAGTATTTT

J: TRBJ2-7
size: few
D: TRBD1
V: TRBV20-1
CDR3: CSASSQIGTGGYQQYF
DNA: TGCAGTGCTAGTTCACAAATCGGGACAGGGGGTTATCAGCAGTACTTC

J: TRBJ2-7
size: -
D: TRBD2
V: TRBV12-3/TRBV12-4
CDR3: CASNHQVGGSRYEQYF
DNA: TGTGCCAGCAACCATCAGGTCGGCGGGAGTAGATACGAGCAGTACTTC

J: TRBJ1-3
size: -
D: -
V: TRBV4-2
CDR3: CASSQDNSGNTIYF
DNA: TGTGCCAGCAGCCAGGATAACTCTGGAAACACCATATATTTT

J: TRBJ2-3
size: -
D: TRBD2
V: TRBV5-4
CDR3: CASSPLSGRPGRHTDTQYF
DNA: TGTGCCAGCAGCCCTCTGAGCGGGAGGCCCGGACGACACACAGATACGCAGTATTTT

J: TRBJ2-5
size: -
D: -
V: TRBV4-3
CDR3: CASSQDRLQGKGETQYF
DNA: TGCGCCAGCAGCCAAGATAGACTACAGGGCAAGGGAGAGACCCAGTACTTC

J: TRBJ2-7
size: -
D: -
V: TRBV5-1
CDR3: CASSCLAQDEQYF
DNA: TGCGCCAGCAGCTGCCTAGCTCAGGACGAGCAGTACTTC

J: TRBJ2-6
size: few
D: -
V: TRBV2
CDR3: CASRVDRTGANVLTF
DNA: TGTGCCAGCAGGGTTGACAGAACTGGGGCCAACGTCCTGACTTTC

J: TRBJ2-1
size: -
D: -
V: TRBV7-2
CDR3: CASSRDPASYNEQFF
DNA: TGTGCCAGCAGTAGAGACCCTGCTTCCTACAATGAGCAGTTCTTC

J: TRBJ2-7
size: -
D: -
V: TRBV6-1
CDR3: CASRGSLEQYF
DNA: TGTGCCAGCAGAGGGTCTTTAGAGCAGTACTTC

J: TRBJ2-7
size: once
D: TRBD2
V: TRBV20-1
CDR3: CSASLGLALYEQYF
DNA: TGCAGTGCTAGCCTGGGACTAGCGCTATACGAGCAGTACTTC

J: TRBJ2-3
size: -
D: TRBD2
V: TRBV12-5
CDR3: CASGLASGGAQYF
DNA: TGTGCTAGTGGTTTGGCTAGCGGGGGGGCGCAGTATTTT

J: TRBJ2-3
size: -
D: TRBD2
V: TRBV28
CDR3: CASSLSGILTDTQYF
DNA: TGTGCCAGCAGTTTAAGCGGGATACTAACAGATACGCAGTATTTT

J: TRBJ2-6
size: -
D: TRBD1
V: TRBV5-1
CDR3: CASQRRQGALGANVLTF
DNA: TGCGCCAGCCAAAGAAGACAGGGGGCGCTTGGGGCCAACGTCCTGACTTTC

J: TRBJ2-7
size: few
D: -
V: TRBV29-1
CDR3: CSVPGANSYEQYF
DNA: TGCAGCGTCCCAGGGGCGAACTCCTACGAGCAGTACTTC

J: TRBJ1-6
size: -
D: -
V: TRBV7-9
CDR3: CASTHGEGLTPLHF
DNA: TGTGCCAGCACCCACGGAGAGGGGTTGACACCCCTCCACTTT

J: TRBJ2-3
size: -
D: -
V: TRBV7-2
CDR3: CASSLQTRGRTPSTDTQYF
DNA: TGTGCCAGCAGCTTACAGACAAGAGGGCGGACCCCTAGCACAGATACGCAGTATTTT

J: TRBJ1-4
size: -
D: -
V: TRBV9
CDR3: CASSASRVNRDEKLFF
DNA: TGTGCCAGCAGCGCCAGTCGGGTCAACAGGGATGAAAAACTGTTTTTT

J: TRBJ2-2
size: -
D: -
V: TRBV21-1
CDR3: CATPEALRLAGGPRTGELFF
DNA: TGTGCCACCCCAGAGGCTCTGCGACTAGCGGGAGGGCCAAGGACCGGGGAGCTGTTTTTT

J: TRBJ2-1
size: few
D: -
V: TRBV2
CDR3: CASSVVGNSYNEQFF
DNA: TGTGCCAGCAGTGTGGTGGGAAACTCCTACAATGAGCAGTTCTTC

J: TRBJ2-7
size: once
D: -
V: TRBV3-1
CDR3: CASSQETRIPAEQYF
DNA: TGTGCCAGCAGCCAGGAGACGCGCATTCCGGCTGAGCAGTACTTC

J: TRBJ1-4
size: -
D: -
V: TRBV2
CDR3: CASTLDGANEKLFF
DNA: TGTGCCAGCACCTTGGACGGAGCTAATGAAAAACTGTTTTTT

J: TRBJ2-7
size: -
D: TRBD2
V: TRBV15
CDR3: CATSRDGTSRDEQYF
DNA: TGTGCCACCAGCAGAGATGGGACTAGCAGGGACGAGCAGTACTTC

J: TRBJ1-1
size: -
D: -
V: TRBV5-1
CDR3: CASSLGSAQTRAFF
DNA: TGCGCCAGCAGCTTGGGGTCAGCACAGACTCGGGCTTTCTTT